This T cell receptor beta chain was captured by sequencing in a study of cytomegalovirus exposure and HLA in healthy donors. The CDR3 covers 14 residues. V lost 4 bases and J lost 7; bases outside the gene matches: 5. Germline lookup yields CDR1 MNHEY and CDR2 SMNVEV (reference sequence). 13 Jbeta primers and 60 Vbeta primers were used for the PCR. Sequencing used immunoSEQ multiplex PCR; TCRdb keeps in-frame clones, though not all of them. Of around 200,000 clones listed, around 85% are singletons. The sequence came from a man in his forties in good health and CMV-seropositive. Sequences were obtained from PBMCs. V is TRBV27 and J is TRBJ1-5; 9 bases fit TRBD1. CDR3 residues: CASSSTGGGQPQHF. As DNA, the CDR3 is TGTGCCAGCAGTTCGACAGGGGGAGGCCAGCCCCAGCATTTT.